This T cell receptor beta chain was identified in a study of blood T cell repertoires in COVID-19. Whole-study context: Sample material is recorded as cDNA or gDNA derived from T cells, B-cell-depleted T cells, or PBMCs.

The CDR3 is made up of 15 amino acids. Trimming took 4 bases from V and 2 from J, leaving 14 bases between them. Germline-derived CDR1 and CDR2 are KGHSY and FQNENV. Participants came from some 23 US areas, aged about 18 to 89 years. Which cohort a participant joined came from the clinical history participants gave. In regard to this clone: Distinct nucleotide sequences in the sample also encode this CDR3.

Profiled with immunoSEQ multiplex PCR; TCRdb holds only in-frame clones, not every one. The sample lists fewer than 250,000 clones, around three quarters occurring once. Sequencing input: PBMCs or T cells enriched from blood (not recorded which). This rearrangement joins TRBV16 to TRBJ1-1, with no clear D. The receptor was derived from a woman between 45 and 60 years old with acute COVID-19. The CDR3 is CASSLLREKNTEAFF. The CDR3 nucleotides read TGTGCCAGCAGCCTGCTTAGGGAGAAAAACACTGAAGCTTTCTTT.